These 23 T cell receptor beta chains were all obtained from the same sample, sequenced in a study of T cells after yellow fever vaccination. TCRdb fed the 5' RACE reads into MiXCR, producing one record per CDR3 protein. This repertoire shows about 580,000 distinct CDR3 sequences, around 17% found once; its top ten account for roughly 17%. Sequenced here: PBMCs, sampled 5 to 6 days after the first yellow fever vaccination. The source is a man aged 18 to 35 who received the YFV17D yellow fever vaccine.

This clonotype has just a few counts. The chain uses TRBV6-1 and TRBJ2-6, with D perhaps TRBD1 or TRBD2 (5 bases each). Germline CDR1 MNHNS, CDR2 SASEGT. The CDR3 consists of 18 residues. Between the trimmed V and J ends, which lost 5 bases and 0 bases, there was a span of 17 bases. The CDR3 bases are TGTGCCAGCAGTCCGTTCGGGACCGGGGACTCTGGGGCCAACGTCCTGACTTTC. Its protein is CASSPFGTGDSGANVLTF.

This clonotype was seen a handful of times. The chain employs TRBV4-1 and TRBJ2-1; 9 positions agree with TRBD2. Per the germline V gene, CDR1 is MGHRA and CDR2 is YSYEKL. This CDR3 region has 16 residues. Unmatched junction bases numbered 6, after V lost 3 bases and J lost 3 bases. The CDR3 region has the DNA TGCGCCAGCAGCCATCAACTAGCGGGTGTCTACAATGAGCAGTTCTTC. Protein product: CASSHQLAGVYNEQFF.

In its sample, this clonotype was seen a few times. The rearrangement uses TRBV4-1 and TRBJ1-5; 9 bases line up with TRBD1. V lost 4 bases to trimming and J lost 7 bases; unmatched junction nucleotides: 8. The CDR3 has 15 residues. The germline V gene encodes CDR1 MGHRA and CDR2 YSYEKL. CDR3 coding DNA: TGCGCCAGCAGCCGAGGGGGGACAGGGAACCAGCCCCAGCATTTT. Translating it yields CASSRGGTGNQPQHF.

J is TRBJ2-5 and V is TRBV12-3 or TRBV12-4; 9 bases fit TRBD1. The V segment lost 8 bases and the J segment 2 bases; nucleotides outside the gene matches: 6. The CDR3 covers 14 residues. The chain's CDR3 is CASQGQGPQETQYF. The CDR3 DNA follows: TGTGCCAGCCAGGGACAGGGCCCACAAGAGACCCAGTACTTC.

The CDR3 DNA sequence: TGTGCCAGCAGTTACCGTGCGACAGGGGCTAGCCACTTT. Translating it yields CASSYRATGASHF. The chain uses TRBV6-2 or TRBV6-3 and TRBJ1-6; 8 positions match TRBD1. Germline trimming cut 2 bases from V and 18 bases from J; bases unmatched to any gene: 9. Per germline, CDR1 MNHEY and CDR2 SVGEGT. This CDR3 contains 13 residues.

This clonotype has a handful of counts. The chain joins TRBV29-1 to TRBJ2-3; 9 bases line up with TRBD2. After removal of 4 bases from V and 0 bases from J, the junction contained 8 bases not matched to a gene. The germline V gene encodes CDR1 SQVTM and CDR2 ANQGSEA. There are 16 residues in the CDR3. CDR3 loop: CSVVGLAGTSTDTQYF. The CDR3 DNA sequence: TGCAGCGTTGTGGGGCTAGCGGGAACTAGCACAGATACGCAGTATTTT.

This clonotype appeared many times. The chain has TRBV6-6 and TRBJ2-1; 7 bases agree with TRBD2. The ends lost 5 bases at V and 4 bases at J; junction bases unmatched: 5. The CDR3 covers 14 residues. Germline V gene lookup returns CDR1 MNHNY and CDR2 SVGAGI (reference sequence). CDR3: CASSRTRRYNEQFF. As DNA, the CDR3 is TGTGCCAGCAGTCGGACTAGAAGATACAATGAGCAGTTCTTC.

This clonotype was seen more than once but under ten times. V usage is TRBV6-1 and J usage is TRBJ2-1, with 8 bases matching TRBD2. Unmatched junction bases numbered 2, after V lost 7 bases and J lost 3 bases. The CDR3 has 13 amino acids. Looked up from germline, CDR1 is MNHNS and CDR2 is SASEGT. CDR3 bases: TGTGCCAGCAAAGGGACTAGCTACAATGAGCAGTTCTTC. Translated, it gives CASKGTSYNEQFF.

The table lists this clonotype with a few counts. This chain links TRBV9 with TRBJ1-6; D gene uncertain. Trimming shortened V by 0 bases and J by 10 bases, and 11 bases separated the two germline ends. Looked up from germline, CDR1 is SGDLS and CDR2 is YYNGEE. The CDR3 is 14 residues long. The CDR3 nucleotides are TGTGCCAGCAGCGTAGAAGGTAGTAGCTCACCCCTCCACTTT. Its translation: CASSVEGSSSPLHF.

This clonotype was seen repeatedly, ten times or more. The chain recombines TRBV12-3 or TRBV12-4 with TRBJ2-1, with 9 nucleotides matching TRBD2. V gave up 6 bases and J gave up 9 bases; unmatched junction bases: 12. This CDR3 has 15 residues. The CDR3 DNA follows: TGTGCCAGCAGCGCCCGGGCGGGGGGGCCGCGTGAGCAGTTCTTC. As protein: CASSARAGGPREQFF.

This clonotype came up a few times. The CDR3 reads CASRLIGTVQETQYF. In nucleotides, the CDR3 is TGCGCCAGCAGACTAATCGGGACGGTGCAAGAGACCCAGTACTTC. The V and J genes are TRBV5-1 and TRBJ2-5, with D perhaps assigned TRBD1 or TRBD2 (5 bases each). The V and J ends lost 5 bases and 2 bases respectively, with 16 bases between them. From germline, CDR1 is SGHRS and CDR2 YFSETQ. The length of the CDR3 is 15 residues.

This clonotype was counted only a few times. This chain's CDR3 is CSARDLGGQRAFF. The CDR3 DNA reads TGCAGTGCTAGAGATCTAGGCGGCCAAAGGGCTTTCTTT. The rearrangement links TRBV20-1 to TRBJ1-1; no reliable D call. The V and J ends lost 0 bases and 11 bases respectively, with 16 bases between them. The CDR3 is 13 residues long. Germline CDR1 and CDR2: DFQATT and SNEGSKA (reference sequence).

This chain joins TRBV27 and TRBJ1-6; tentatively, D is TRBD1 (5 bases). Germline CDR1 MNHEY, CDR2 SMNVEV (reference sequence). The CDR3 is made up of 14 amino acids. Trimming pared 4 bases from V and 1 base from J, leaving 5 bases between. The CDR3 is CASSSGSYNSPLHF. In DNA form, the CDR3 reads TGTGCCAGCAGTTCAGGGTCCTATAATTCACCCCTCCACTTT.

This rearrangement joins TRBV10-3 to TRBJ2-1, with D hard to call. The CDR3 has 11 residues. V shed 8 bases and J shed 6 bases, with 8 bases lying between them. Germline CDR1 is ENHRY and CDR2 is SYGVKD. This chain's CDR3 is CAIGTGNEQFF. The CDR3 DNA is TGTGCCATCGGAACGGGCAATGAGCAGTTCTTC.

This chain uses TRBV20-1 with TRBJ1-5, with D perhaps TRBD1 (5 bases). Germline CDR1 DFQATT, CDR2 SNEGSKA (reference sequence). The V and J ends lost 3 bases and 7 bases respectively, with 10 bases between them. The CDR3 is 12 amino acids. CDR3 in amino acids: CSASGGLQPQHF. Here the CDR3 DNA reads TGCAGTGCTAGTGGGGGACTACAGCCCCAGCATTTT.

This chain uses TRBV7-3 with TRBJ2-1, with D tentatively TRBD1 (6 bases). This CDR3 spans 14 amino acids. V lost 5 bases and J lost 5, with 13 bases in between. The germline gives CDR1 SGHTA, CDR2 FQGTGA. The CDR3 region has the DNA TGTGCCAGCAGCCTGGGGACATACAACAATGAGCAGTTCTTC. Its protein is CASSLGTYNNEQFF.

J is TRBJ2-2 and V is TRBV29-1; possibly TRBD1 for D (6 bases). Trimming took 4 bases from V and 6 from J, leaving 15 bases between them. Per germline, CDR1 SQVTM and CDR2 ANQGSEA. The CDR3 runs 14 residues. The CDR3 DNA sequence: TGCAGCGTTGTAGGAAGGGGGTTGGCCGGGGAGCTGTTTTTT. Amino acids: CSVVGRGLAGELFF.

This clonotype has only a few counts. The genes are TRBV7-6 and TRBJ1-2; D is undetermined. The CDR3 is made up of 13 amino acids. Trimming stripped 5 bases from V and 4 bases from J, with 11 bases between. CDR1 SGHVS and CDR2 FNYEAQ come from the germline V gene. CDR3 nucleotide sequence: TGTGCCAGCAGCCCTAGTGGGATCTATGGCTACACCTTC. Translated, it gives CASSPSGIYGYTF. Full variable domain (missing parts from reference TRBV7-6 and TRBJ1-2): GAGVSQSPRYKVTKRGQDVALRCDPISGHVSLYWYRQALGQGPEFLTYFNYEAQQDKSGLPNDRFSAERPEGSISTLTIQRTEQRDSAMYRCASSPSGIYGYTFGSGTRLTVV.

This clonotype was picked up a small number of times. The genes are TRBV20-1 and TRBJ1-6, with a weak D call TRBD1 (5 bases). The germline CDR1 and CDR2 sequences are DFQATT and SNEGSKA (reference sequence). The CDR3 is 12 amino acids. With 5 bases removed from V and 9 bases from J, the gap between germline ends came to 11 bases. For the CDR3, the DNA is TGCAGTGCTCGCTCAGGGAGTTCACCCCTCCACTTT. Amino acids: CSARSGSSPLHF.

This clonotype was seen a handful of times. The chain is built from TRBV29-1 and TRBJ2-1; 8 bases map to TRBD1. The CDR3 length is 14 residues. Germline assignment: CDR1 SQVTM and CDR2 ANQGSEA. V gave up 4 bases and J gave up 8 bases; unmatched junction bases: 10. This CDR3 reads CSVVARGQGDEQFF. CDR3 in DNA: TGCAGCGTTGTAGCCAGGGGGCAGGGAGATGAGCAGTTCTTC.

V usage is TRBV5-1 and J usage is TRBJ1-1; TRBD1 matches at 7 bases. The CDR3 length is 14 residues. Trimming cost V 9 bases and J 1 base; bases outside gene matches: 9. Germline-derived CDR1 and CDR2 are SGHRS and YFSETQ. For the CDR3, the DNA is TGCGCCACCTCGACAGGGAGGGGGAACACTGAAGCTTTCTTT. It specifies CATSTGRGNTEAFF.

The gene calls are TRBV6-1 and TRBJ2-7; 8 bases align to TRBD1. Germline V gene sequence: CDR1 MNHNS, CDR2 SASEGT. This CDR3 spans 14 amino acids. V lost 6 bases and J lost 6; bases outside the gene matches: 10. In DNA, the CDR3 is TGTGCCAGCAGGGTGGACAGGGTGTCCCTCGAGCAGTACGTC. Its translation is CASRVDRVSLEQYV.

V usage is TRBV5-1 and J usage is TRBJ2-1; TRBD1 agrees at 7 bases. In germline, CDR1 is SGHRS, CDR2 YFSETQ. V trimming: 2 bases; J trimming: 5 bases; junction bases outside the gene matches: 7. This CDR3 has 15 amino acids. The CDR3 sequence is CASSLDPGGHNEQFF. The DNA for the CDR3 is TGCGCCAGCAGCTTAGACCCAGGGGGACACAATGAGCAGTTCTTC.